A selection of T cell receptor beta chains follows, all from one sample in a study of T cell repertoires in cytomegalovirus infection. MiXCR, applied by TCRdb to the reads, yields one record per CDR3 protein. The sample lists roughly 920,000 distinct CDR3 sequences, less than 40% occurring once. Their antigens are not known. Sequencing used cultured CD8+ T cells from PBMCs, obtained from culture after CMV antigen stimulation. All receptors come from a human donor in good health (CMV status not recorded). Some clones in this sample may be carry-over from other donors' samples. The CDR3 runs from the conserved cysteine through the conserved F or W. The D gene is left open where the match is weak. Clone size is stated in some rows and not others, as once, few, many or a class when expanded.

d_gene: TRBD2
abundance: few
j_gene: TRBJ2-1
v_gene: TRBV6-5
CDR3nt: TGTGCCAGCAGTTACTCGGGGGCGGGGGGGTACTTTGGTGAGCAGTTCTTC
CDR3aa: CASSYSGAGGYFGEQFF

d_gene: .
abundance: once
j_gene: TRBJ2-1
v_gene: TRBV12-3/TRBV12-4
CDR3nt: TGTGCCAGCACCCTACCCACAGGGCCGCAGTTCTTC
CDR3aa: CASTLPTGPQFF

d_gene: .
abundance: few
j_gene: TRBJ1-2
v_gene: TRBV14
CDR3nt: TGTGCCAGCAGCCAAGCCCCACCAGGATCTGGGTTCGGCTACACCTTC
CDR3aa: CASSQAPPGSGFGYTF

d_gene: .
abundance: .
j_gene: TRBJ1-1
v_gene: TRBV10-3
CDR3nt: TGTGCCATCAGTGAGTCGACCGCGAACACTGAAGCTTTCTTT
CDR3aa: CAISESTANTEAFF

d_gene: .
abundance: few
j_gene: TRBJ2-3
v_gene: TRBV29-1
CDR3nt: TGCAGCGTTGATCCGCAGGGGCGACTAAGCACAGATACGCAGTATTTT
CDR3aa: CSVDPQGRLSTDTQYF

d_gene: .
abundance: .
j_gene: TRBJ1-1
v_gene: TRBV6-5
CDR3nt: TGTGCCAGCAGTTACTCTGGAAACCTTTTCAAGAACACTGAAGCTTTCTTT
CDR3aa: CASSYSGNLFKNTEAFF

d_gene: .
abundance: .
j_gene: TRBJ2-2
v_gene: TRBV27
CDR3nt: TGTGCCAGCAGTGGAGACGGAGCCGGGAAAAACGGGGAGCTGTTTTTT
CDR3aa: CASSGDGAGKNGELFF

d_gene: TRBD1
abundance: many
j_gene: TRBJ2-1
v_gene: TRBV7-2
CDR3nt: TGTGCCAGCAGCCACCCCGGGGACAGGGGCCGAAACCGCTACAATGAGCAGTTCTTC
CDR3aa: CASSHPGDRGRNRYNEQFF

d_gene: TRBD2
abundance: few
j_gene: TRBJ2-4
v_gene: TRBV20-1
CDR3nt: TGCAGTGCTAGACCACTAGCGGGGACTAACATTCAGTACTTC
CDR3aa: CSARPLAGTNIQYF

d_gene: TRBD1
abundance: few
j_gene: TRBJ2-2
v_gene: TRBV6-5
CDR3nt: TGTGCCAGCAAACGGACAGGGATAACCGGGGAGCTGTTTTTT
CDR3aa: CASKRTGITGELFF

d_gene: .
abundance: .
j_gene: TRBJ2-3
v_gene: TRBV7-4
CDR3nt: TGTGCCGGCAGCTTAGACCCCGGGGCTAGCACAGATACGCAGTATTTT
CDR3aa: CAGSLDPGASTDTQYF

d_gene: TRBD1
abundance: .
j_gene: TRBJ2-1
v_gene: TRBV13
CDR3nt: TGTGCCAGCAGCTCCGGGACAGCGAGGGGCTACAATGAGCAGTTCTTC
CDR3aa: CASSSGTARGYNEQFF

d_gene: TRBD1
abundance: .
j_gene: TRBJ2-5
v_gene: TRBV15
CDR3nt: TGTGCCACCAGTTACCAGGGGGAGAGCGAGACCCAGTACTTC
CDR3aa: CATSYQGESETQYF

d_gene: TRBD2
abundance: .
j_gene: TRBJ2-1
v_gene: TRBV6-9
CDR3nt: TGTGCCAGCCACGAGACTAGCGGGCCCTACAATGAGCAGTTCTTC
CDR3aa: CASHETSGPYNEQFF

d_gene: .
abundance: many
j_gene: TRBJ1-5
v_gene: TRBV7-8
CDR3nt: TGTGCCAGCAGCCTGAGGGGGGTAAAGGAGCCCCAGCATTTT
CDR3aa: CASSLRGVKEPQHF

d_gene: .
abundance: many
j_gene: TRBJ1-5
v_gene: TRBV7-6
CDR3nt: TGTGCCAGCAGCCGCTTAGAACGGAATCAGCCCCAGCATTTT
CDR3aa: CASSRLERNQPQHF

d_gene: .
abundance: once
j_gene: TRBJ2-7
v_gene: TRBV28
CDR3nt: TGTGCCAGCAGTCAGACGGTAAGCTCCTACGAGCAGTACTTC
CDR3aa: CASSQTVSSYEQYF

d_gene: .
abundance: few
j_gene: TRBJ1-4
v_gene: TRBV5-5
CDR3nt: TGTGCCAGCAGCCCGTGGGGCAGGGCAACTAATGAAAAACTGTTTTTT
CDR3aa: CASSPWGRATNEKLFF

d_gene: TRBD1
abundance: .
j_gene: TRBJ2-7
v_gene: TRBV6-6
CDR3nt: TGTGCCAGCAGTACTCGGACAGGGCCCCACGAGCAGTACTTC
CDR3aa: CASSTRTGPHEQYF

d_gene: TRBD1
abundance: few
j_gene: TRBJ2-1
v_gene: TRBV4-1
CDR3nt: TGCGCCAGCAGCCACCCCGGGACAGGGTCGCAGGGTGAGCAGTTCTTC
CDR3aa: CASSHPGTGSQGEQFF

d_gene: TRBD2
abundance: few
j_gene: TRBJ2-5
v_gene: TRBV6-6
CDR3nt: TGTGCCAGCACCCCAGGGACTAGCGAAGAGACCCAGTACTTC
CDR3aa: CASTPGTSEETQYF

d_gene: .
abundance: few
j_gene: TRBJ2-2
v_gene: TRBV7-2
CDR3nt: TGTGCCAGCAGCCTGGGTTGGGGCGTAAACACCGGGGAGCTGTTTTTT
CDR3aa: CASSLGWGVNTGELFF

d_gene: .
abundance: .
j_gene: TRBJ2-2
v_gene: TRBV12-3/TRBV12-4
CDR3nt: TGTGCCAGCAGTCACCCTCCTCTGACAGTGGATAACACCGGGGAGCTGTTTTTT
CDR3aa: CASSHPPLTVDNTGELFF

d_gene: TRBD2
abundance: few
j_gene: TRBJ2-3
v_gene: TRBV13
CDR3nt: TGTGCCAGCAGCGTCACTAGCGGGGACGGCACAGATACGCAGTATTTT
CDR3aa: CASSVTSGDGTDTQYF

d_gene: .
abundance: .
j_gene: TRBJ1-1
v_gene: TRBV4-1
CDR3nt: TGCGCCAGCTGCCAAGTAGGCGGGGGGAACACTAAAGCTTTCTTT
CDR3aa: CASCQVGGGNTKAFF

d_gene: TRBD2
abundance: .
j_gene: TRBJ2-3
v_gene: TRBV6-1
CDR3nt: TGTGCCAGCACTCTGAGGACTAGCGTGGGAGCAGATACGCAGTATTTT
CDR3aa: CASTLRTSVGADTQYF

d_gene: TRBD2
abundance: .
j_gene: TRBJ2-6
v_gene: TRBV6-6
CDR3nt: TGTGCCAGCAGTTACGCGGGAGACAACGTCCTGACTTTC
CDR3aa: CASSYAGDNVLTF

d_gene: .
abundance: .
j_gene: TRBJ2-1
v_gene: TRBV19
CDR3nt: TGTGCCAGTAGTATAGAGGCAGATCCTTACAATGAGCAGTTCTTC
CDR3aa: CASSIEADPYNEQFF

d_gene: TRBD1
abundance: few
j_gene: TRBJ2-5
v_gene: TRBV7-3
CDR3nt: TGTGCCAGCAGCTTAACCCCAGGGACAGGGCCACCCGGGACCCAGTACTTC
CDR3aa: CASSLTPGTGPPGTQYF

d_gene: .
abundance: .
j_gene: TRBJ2-7
v_gene: TRBV29-1
CDR3nt: TGCAGCGTTGAATCGATAGAGGGCTCCTACGAGCAGTACTTC
CDR3aa: CSVESIEGSYEQYF

d_gene: TRBD2
abundance: .
j_gene: TRBJ2-1
v_gene: TRBV28
CDR3nt: TGTGCCAGCAGTTTATGGGTGGTAAAGCGGGGGGACAATGAGCAGTTCTTC
CDR3aa: CASSLWVVKRGDNEQFF

d_gene: .
abundance: few
j_gene: TRBJ1-1
v_gene: TRBV6-5
CDR3nt: TGTGCCAGCTACAGGGCGACTGAAGCTTTCTTT
CDR3aa: CASYRATEAFF

d_gene: .
abundance: .
j_gene: TRBJ2-1
v_gene: TRBV4-1
CDR3nt: TGCGCCAGCAGCCAAGACGGTATAGTGCGTTACAATGAGCAGTTCTTC
CDR3aa: CASSQDGIVRYNEQFF

d_gene: .
abundance: few
j_gene: TRBJ1-1
v_gene: TRBV7-9
CDR3nt: TGTGCCAGCAGCTATCCTCTCACAGGGAGGAACACTGAAGCTTTCTTT
CDR3aa: CASSYPLTGRNTEAFF

d_gene: .
abundance: many
j_gene: TRBJ1-2
v_gene: TRBV4-1
CDR3nt: TGCGCCAGCAGCCAAGTACCGGGGGATTTGAATGGCTACACCTTC
CDR3aa: CASSQVPGDLNGYTF

d_gene: TRBD1
abundance: .
j_gene: TRBJ1-1
v_gene: TRBV6-8
CDR3nt: TGTGCCAGCAGGTTACGGCCTTCAGGGGGCTGGACTGAAGCTTTCTTT
CDR3aa: CASRLRPSGGWTEAFF

d_gene: .
abundance: many
j_gene: TRBJ2-3
v_gene: TRBV5-5
CDR3nt: TGTGCCAGCATCCTCGGGGTTTCTACTAGCACAGATACGCAGTATTTT
CDR3aa: CASILGVSTSTDTQYF

d_gene: .
abundance: few
j_gene: TRBJ1-4
v_gene: TRBV6-6
CDR3nt: TGTGCCAGCAGTTACTCGATACTGAGAGCAACTAATGAAAAACTGTTTTTT
CDR3aa: CASSYSILRATNEKLFF

d_gene: TRBD2
abundance: .
j_gene: TRBJ2-3
v_gene: TRBV5-4
CDR3nt: TGTGCCAGCAGCTCCACCGGACTAGCGGTAGATACGCAGTATTTT
CDR3aa: CASSSTGLAVDTQYF

d_gene: .
abundance: many
j_gene: TRBJ1-2
v_gene: TRBV12-3/TRBV12-4
CDR3nt: TGTGCCAGCAGTTTAGCCCCACGGAGCCTTGGCTACACCTTC
CDR3aa: CASSLAPRSLGYTF

d_gene: TRBD1
abundance: few
j_gene: TRBJ1-1
v_gene: TRBV7-9
CDR3nt: TGTGCCAGCAGCTTAGCGGTCGCAGGGGGGTACATGAACACTGAAGCTTTCTTT
CDR3aa: CASSLAVAGGYMNTEAFF

d_gene: .
abundance: .
j_gene: TRBJ2-3
v_gene: TRBV14
CDR3nt: TGTGCCAGCAGCCTGGAACACGACGAGAGAGGGTACGGTGGTGATACGCAGTATTTT
CDR3aa: CASSLEHDERGYGGDTQYF

d_gene: .
abundance: few
j_gene: TRBJ2-1
v_gene: TRBV7-6
CDR3nt: TGTGCCAGCAGCTCCGGCTCCCAACCTTCTCAGGACAATGAGCAGTTCTTC
CDR3aa: CASSSGSQPSQDNEQFF

d_gene: .
abundance: .
j_gene: TRBJ2-3
v_gene: TRBV7-2
CDR3nt: TGTGCCAGCACCGCTTATGTTCCGGGGAAAGATACGCAGTATTTT
CDR3aa: CASTAYVPGKDTQYF

d_gene: TRBD1
abundance: .
j_gene: TRBJ1-5
v_gene: TRBV19
CDR3nt: TGTGCCAGTAGTATCCTGAGGGACAGGGGTCAGCCCCAGCATTTT
CDR3aa: CASSILRDRGQPQHF

d_gene: .
abundance: many
j_gene: TRBJ2-1
v_gene: TRBV13
CDR3nt: TGTGCCAGCAGCTTATCACGGAACCCTAACAATGAGCAGTTCTTC
CDR3aa: CASSLSRNPNNEQFF

d_gene: TRBD1
abundance: .
j_gene: TRBJ2-5
v_gene: TRBV4-3
CDR3nt: TGCGCCAGCAGCCAAGCCTGGGACAGGGCTGGGGAGACCCAGTACTTC
CDR3aa: CASSQAWDRAGETQYF

d_gene: .
abundance: few
j_gene: TRBJ2-4
v_gene: TRBV6-6
CDR3nt: TGTGCCAGCAGTTATTCCAGGGGGGACATTCAGTACTTC
CDR3aa: CASSYSRGDIQYF

d_gene: .
abundance: .
j_gene: TRBJ1-6
v_gene: TRBV14
CDR3nt: TGTGCCAGCAGCCAAGAAGGGGGAGGGCCCTATAATTCACCCCTCCACTTT
CDR3aa: CASSQEGGGPYNSPLHF

d_gene: .
abundance: few
j_gene: TRBJ1-5
v_gene: TRBV19
CDR3nt: TGTGCCAGTAGTATAGATCTTTCTGTCTGGGGCAATCAGCCCCAGCATTTT
CDR3aa: CASSIDLSVWGNQPQHF